This T cell receptor beta chain was sequenced during a study of blood T cell repertoires in COVID-19. At the level of the study: Samples of COVID-19 (acute and convalescent) were obtained from the United States, Italy and Spain. PBMCs, B-cell-depleted T cells, or T cells provided the cDNA or gDNA that made up the material.

CDR3 length: 14 amino acids. CDR1 and CDR2 (germline): MDHEN, SYDVKM. V lost 6 bases to trimming and J lost 9 bases; unmatched junction nucleotides: 6. As originally analysed: The authors estimated nucleated cell counts from reference gene primer amplification. Data came from immunoSEQ multiplex PCR; TCRdb stores just in-frame clones and leaves some out. The V and J calls and clone size are taken from that table; D and trimming were inferred from the DNA. The data show tens of thousands of clones, about 86% seen once. The sequence derives from a human donor in a cohort sampled during active COVID-19. Source material: peripheral blood. The gene calls are TRBV28 and TRBJ1-6; 9 positions match TRBD1. Here the CDR3 DNA reads TGTGCCAGCAGGGTGGACAGGGGACCTTCACCCCTCCACTTT. Its protein is CASRVDRGPSPLHF.